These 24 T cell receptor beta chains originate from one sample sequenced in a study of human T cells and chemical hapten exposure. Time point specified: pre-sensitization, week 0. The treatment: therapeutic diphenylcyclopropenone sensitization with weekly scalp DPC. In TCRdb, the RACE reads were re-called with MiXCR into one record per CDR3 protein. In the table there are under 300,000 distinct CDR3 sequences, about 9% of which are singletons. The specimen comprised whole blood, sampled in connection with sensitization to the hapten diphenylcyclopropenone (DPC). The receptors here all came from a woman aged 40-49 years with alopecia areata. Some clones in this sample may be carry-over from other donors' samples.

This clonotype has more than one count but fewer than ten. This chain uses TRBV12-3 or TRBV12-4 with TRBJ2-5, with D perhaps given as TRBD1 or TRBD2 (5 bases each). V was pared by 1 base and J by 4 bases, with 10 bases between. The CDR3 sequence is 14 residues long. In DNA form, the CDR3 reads TGTGCCAGCAGTTTAGTGGGACCTGGAGAGACCCAGTACTTC. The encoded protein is CASSLVGPGETQYF.

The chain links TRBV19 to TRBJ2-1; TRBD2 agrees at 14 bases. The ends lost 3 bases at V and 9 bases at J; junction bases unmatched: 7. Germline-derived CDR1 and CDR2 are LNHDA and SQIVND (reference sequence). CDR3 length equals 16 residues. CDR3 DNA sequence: TGTGCCAGTAGTATCGGACTAGCGGGAGGTAACGGTGAGCAGTTCTTC. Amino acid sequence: CASSIGLAGGNGEQFF.

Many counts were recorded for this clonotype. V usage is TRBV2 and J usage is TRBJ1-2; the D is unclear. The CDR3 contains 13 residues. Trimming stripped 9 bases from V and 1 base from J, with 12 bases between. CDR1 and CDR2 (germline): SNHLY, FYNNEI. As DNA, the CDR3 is TGTGCCAGGCGCGGGATACTTAACTATGGCTACACCTTC. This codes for CARRGILNYGYTF.

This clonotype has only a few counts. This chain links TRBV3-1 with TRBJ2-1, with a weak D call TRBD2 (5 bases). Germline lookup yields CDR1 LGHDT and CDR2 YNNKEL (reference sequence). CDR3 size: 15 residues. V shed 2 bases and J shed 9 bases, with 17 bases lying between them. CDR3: CASSQNHGLAGEQFF. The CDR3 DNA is TGTGCCAGCAGCCAAAACCACGGGCTAGCTGGTGAGCAGTTCTTC.

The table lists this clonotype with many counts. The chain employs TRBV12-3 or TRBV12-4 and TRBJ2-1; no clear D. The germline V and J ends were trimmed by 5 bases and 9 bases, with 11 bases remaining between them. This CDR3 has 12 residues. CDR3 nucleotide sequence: TGTGCCAGCAGTCGTCTGAGGATTGAGCAGTTCTTC. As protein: CASSRLRIEQFF.

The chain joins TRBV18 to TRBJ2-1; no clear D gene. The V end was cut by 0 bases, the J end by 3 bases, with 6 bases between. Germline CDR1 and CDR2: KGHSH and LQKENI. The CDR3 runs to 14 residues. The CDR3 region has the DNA TGTGCCAGCTCACCACCGGCCCTCTACAATGAGCAGTTCTTC. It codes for CASSPPALYNEQFF.

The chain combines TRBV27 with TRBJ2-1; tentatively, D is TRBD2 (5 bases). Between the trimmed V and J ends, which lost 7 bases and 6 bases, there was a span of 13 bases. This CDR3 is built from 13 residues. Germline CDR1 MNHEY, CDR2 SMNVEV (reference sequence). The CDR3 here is CASTHEGINEQFF. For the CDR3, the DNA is TGTGCCAGCACTCATGAGGGAATCAATGAGCAGTTCTTC.

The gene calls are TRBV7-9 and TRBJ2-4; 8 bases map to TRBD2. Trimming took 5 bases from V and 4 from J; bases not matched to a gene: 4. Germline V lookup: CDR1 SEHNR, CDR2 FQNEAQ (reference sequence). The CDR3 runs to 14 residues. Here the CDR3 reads CASSLSGSKNIQYF. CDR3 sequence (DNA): TGTGCCAGCAGCCTAAGCGGGAGTAAAAACATTCAGTACTTC.

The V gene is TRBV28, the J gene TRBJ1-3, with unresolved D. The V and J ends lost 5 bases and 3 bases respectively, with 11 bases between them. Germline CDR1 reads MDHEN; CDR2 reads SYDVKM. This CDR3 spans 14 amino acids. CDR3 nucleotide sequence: TGTGCCAGCAGTCCGGGGAATGTTGGAAACACCATATATTTT. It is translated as CASSPGNVGNTIYF. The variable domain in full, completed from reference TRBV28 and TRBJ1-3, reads DVKVTQSSRYLVKRTGEKVFLECVQDMDHENMFWYRQDPGLGLRLIYFSYDVKMKEKGDIPEGYSVSREKKERFSLILESASTNQTSMYLCASSPGNVGNTIYFGEGSWLTVV.

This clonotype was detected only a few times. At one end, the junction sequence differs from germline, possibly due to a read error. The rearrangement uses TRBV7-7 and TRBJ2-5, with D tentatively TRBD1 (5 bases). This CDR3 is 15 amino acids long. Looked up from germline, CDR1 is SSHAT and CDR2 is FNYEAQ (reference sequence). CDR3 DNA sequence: TGTGCTAGCAGCTTAGAGATTGGGGCGCGGGAGACCCAGTACTTC. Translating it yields CASSLEIGARETQYF. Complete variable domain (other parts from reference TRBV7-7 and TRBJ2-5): GAGVSQSPRYKVTKRGQDVTLRCDPISSHATLYWYQQALGQGPEFLTYFNYEAQPDKSGLPSDRFSAERPEGSISTLTIQRTEQRDSAMYRCASSLEIGARETQYFGPGTRLLVL.

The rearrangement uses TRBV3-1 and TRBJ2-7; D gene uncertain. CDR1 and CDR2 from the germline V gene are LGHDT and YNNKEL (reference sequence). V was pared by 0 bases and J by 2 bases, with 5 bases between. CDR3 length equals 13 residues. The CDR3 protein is CASSQDWAYEQYF. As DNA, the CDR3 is TGTGCCAGCAGCCAAGATTGGGCCTACGAGCAGTACTTC.

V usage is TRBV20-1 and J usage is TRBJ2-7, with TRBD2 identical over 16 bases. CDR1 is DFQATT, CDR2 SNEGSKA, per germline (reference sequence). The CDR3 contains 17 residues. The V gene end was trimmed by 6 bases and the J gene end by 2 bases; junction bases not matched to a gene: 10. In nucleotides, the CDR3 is TGCAGTGCCCCTCACGCAGGGACTAGCGGGAGGGCCTACGAGCAGTACTTC. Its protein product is CSAPHAGTSGRAYEQYF.

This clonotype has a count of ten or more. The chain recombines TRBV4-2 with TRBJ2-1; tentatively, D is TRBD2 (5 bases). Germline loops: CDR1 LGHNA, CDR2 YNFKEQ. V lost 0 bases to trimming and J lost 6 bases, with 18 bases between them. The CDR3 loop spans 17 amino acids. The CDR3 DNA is TGTGCCAGCAGCCAAGATGGGATGACTCCGGCGGGCAATGAGCAGTTCTTC. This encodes CASSQDGMTPAGNEQFF.

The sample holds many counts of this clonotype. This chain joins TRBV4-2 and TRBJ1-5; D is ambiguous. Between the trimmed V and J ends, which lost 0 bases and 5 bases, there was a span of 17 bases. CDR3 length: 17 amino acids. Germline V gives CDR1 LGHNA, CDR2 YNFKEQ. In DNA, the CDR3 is TGTGCCAGCAGCCAAGATATTACCGCCGGTCAATATCAGCCCCAGCATTTT. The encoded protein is CASSQDITAGQYQPQHF.

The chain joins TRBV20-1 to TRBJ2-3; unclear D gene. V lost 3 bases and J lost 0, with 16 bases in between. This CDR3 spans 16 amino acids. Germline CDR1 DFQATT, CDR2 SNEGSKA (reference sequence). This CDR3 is CSASALRASSTDTQYF. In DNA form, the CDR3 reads TGCAGTGCTAGCGCCCTTAGGGCCTCTAGCACAGATACGCAGTATTTT.

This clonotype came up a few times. CDR3 coding DNA: TGTGCCAGCAGCTTTGCGGGGGGGAACTATGGCTACACCTTC. Its protein product is CASSFAGGNYGYTF. The rearrangement joins TRBV7-6 to TRBJ1-2, with TRBD1 as a possible D gene (5 bases). The V gene's germline CDR1 is SGHVS and CDR2 FNYEAQ. The CDR3 sequence is 14 residues long. V was trimmed by 3 bases and J by 2 bases, leaving 10 bases between them.

The CDR3 DNA reads TGTGCCAGCAGTTTGAATGGGGCCAACGTCCTGACTTTC. This gives the protein CASSLNGANVLTF. The J gene is TRBJ2-6, the V gene TRBV27; D is unresolved. Germline V gives CDR1 MNHEY, CDR2 SMNVEV (reference sequence). The length of the CDR3 is 13 residues. V lost 3 bases, J lost 3 bases, and 3 bases lay in between.

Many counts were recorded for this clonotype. The CDR3 protein is CAITPEGTDTQYF. CDR3 DNA sequence: TGTGCCATCACACCGGAAGGCACAGATACGCAGTATTTT. The chain is built from TRBV10-3 and TRBJ2-3; D not certain. This CDR3 is built from 13 residues. From germline, CDR1 is ENHRY and CDR2 SYGVKD. Trimming left V 7 bases short and J 1 base short, with 9 bases between.

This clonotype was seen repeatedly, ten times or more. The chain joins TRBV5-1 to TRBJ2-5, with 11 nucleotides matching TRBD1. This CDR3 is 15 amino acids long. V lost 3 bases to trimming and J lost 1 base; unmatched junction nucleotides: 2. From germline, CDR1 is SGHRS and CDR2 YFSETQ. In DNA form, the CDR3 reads TGCGCCAGCAGCTCCGGGACAGGGGGCCAAGAGACCCAGTACTTC. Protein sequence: CASSSGTGGQETQYF.

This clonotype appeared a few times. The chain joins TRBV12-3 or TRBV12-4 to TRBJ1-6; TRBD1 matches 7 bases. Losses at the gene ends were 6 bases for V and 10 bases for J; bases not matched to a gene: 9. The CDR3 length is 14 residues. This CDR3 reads CASSRRGVESPLHF. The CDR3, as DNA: TGTGCCAGCAGCCGCAGGGGGGTGGAATCACCCCTCCACTTT.

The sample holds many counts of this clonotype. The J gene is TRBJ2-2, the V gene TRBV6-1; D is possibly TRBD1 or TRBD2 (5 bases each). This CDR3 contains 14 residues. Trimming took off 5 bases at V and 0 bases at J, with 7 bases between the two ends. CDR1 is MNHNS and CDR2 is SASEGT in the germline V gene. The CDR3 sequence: CASSWGSNTGELFF. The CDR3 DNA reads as TGTGCCAGCAGTTGGGGGTCGAACACCGGGGAGCTGTTTTTT.

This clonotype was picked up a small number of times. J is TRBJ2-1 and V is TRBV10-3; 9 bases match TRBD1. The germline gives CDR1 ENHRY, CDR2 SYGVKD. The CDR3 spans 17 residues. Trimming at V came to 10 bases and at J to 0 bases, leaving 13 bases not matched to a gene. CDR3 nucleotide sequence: TGTGCCACCTTACAGGGGGCTACAGGGAGCTCCTACAATGAGCAGTTCTTC. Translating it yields CATLQGATGSSYNEQFF.

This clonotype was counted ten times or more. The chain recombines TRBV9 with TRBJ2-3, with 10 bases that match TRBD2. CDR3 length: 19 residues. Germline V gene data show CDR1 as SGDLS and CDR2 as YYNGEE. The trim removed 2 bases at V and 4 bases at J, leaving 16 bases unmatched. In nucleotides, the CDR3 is TGTGCCAGCAGCGTCAAATCCTATACTAGCGGGATAACGCCAGATACGCAGTATTTT. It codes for CASSVKSYTSGITPDTQYF.

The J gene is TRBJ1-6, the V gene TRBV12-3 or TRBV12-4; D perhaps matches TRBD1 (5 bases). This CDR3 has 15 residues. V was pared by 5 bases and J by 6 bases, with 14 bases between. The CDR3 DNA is TGTGCCAGCAGTGGGGGACGCGCGCCTAATTCACCCCTCCACTTT. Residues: CASSGGRAPNSPLHF.